Below are 14 T cell receptor beta chains sequenced from a single sample in a study of shared clonotypes between healthy human individuals. The method was immunoSEQ multiplex PCR; TCRdb's version includes in-frame clones alone and lacks a portion of them. The sample has about 980,000 clones, over 75% seen once. The sequenced material came from memory CD4+ T cells sorted from blood. Subset given: CD45RA-negative fraction. The receptors derive from a man aged 18-30 years in good health.

J is TRBJ2-5 and V is TRBV5-4; 7 bases fit TRBD1. CDR1 and CDR2 (germline): SGHNT, YYREEE (reference sequence). The CDR3 spans 15 residues. Trimming at V came to 4 bases and at J to 2 bases, leaving 8 bases not matched to a gene. CDR3: CASSHPDRPQETQYF. The CDR3 DNA reads TGTGCCAGCAGCCACCCGGACAGGCCTCAAGAGACCCAGTACTTC.

This clone was seen only a few times. V and J are TRBV7-2 and TRBJ1-1, with D hard to call. The germline V gene has CDR1 SGHTA and CDR2 FQGNSA. Trimming removed 1 base at V and 6 bases at J, with 9 bases between. The CDR3 has 13 residues. The CDR3 DNA reads as TGTGCCAGCAGCTTAGTACTGACGCCTGAAGCTTTCTTT. It translates to CASSLVLTPEAFF.

The rearrangement links TRBV30 to TRBJ1-1; weak D call: TRBD1 (6 bases). Germline values: CDR1 GTSNPN, CDR2 SVGIG (reference sequence). V lost 2 bases, J lost 8 bases, and 15 bases lay in between. The CDR3 has 13 amino acids. CDR3: CAWSIYIGTEAFF. As DNA, the CDR3 is TGTGCCTGGAGTATTTATATCGGGACAGAAGCTTTCTTT.

V and J are TRBV10-3 and TRBJ2-6, with D hard to call. CDR3 length: 16 residues. Germline V gene data show CDR1 as ENHRY and CDR2 as SYGVKD. V shed 0 bases and J shed 1 base, with 7 bases lying between them. CDR3 loop: CAISESTHSGANVLTF. The CDR3 DNA follows: TGTGCCATCAGTGAGTCAACCCATTCTGGGGCCAACGTCCTGACTTTC.

V usage is TRBV20-1 and J usage is TRBJ1-2; tentatively, D is TRBD1 (6 bases). CDR3 length equals 11 residues. Germline V gene data show CDR1 as DFQATT and CDR2 as SNEGSKA (reference sequence). The V and J ends lost 3 bases and 7 bases respectively, with 9 bases between them. The CDR3 nucleotides read TGCAGTGCTAGTAGGGGGGGTGGCTACACCTTC. Translating it yields CSASRGGGYTF.

The chain is built from TRBV20-1 and TRBJ1-2; D unclear. CDR3 length: 11 residues. Trimming took off 7 bases at V and 2 bases at J, with 8 bases between the two ends. Germline V gene data show CDR1 as DFQATT and CDR2 as SNEGSKA (reference sequence). The CDR3 sequence is CSGSVNYGYTF. CDR3 DNA: TGCAGTGGCAGTGTCAACTATGGCTACACCTTC.

The V call is TRBV29-1, the J call TRBJ2-3, with 7 bases identical to TRBD2. Germline CDR1 and CDR2: SQVTM and ANQGSEA. The trim removed 2 bases at V and 6 bases at J, leaving 11 bases unmatched. The CDR3 is 15 amino acids. CDR3 loop: CSVETAGVTFDTQYF. For the CDR3, the DNA is TGCAGCGTTGAAACGGCGGGAGTCACATTTGATACGCAGTATTTT.

About this clone itself: This same CDR3 is encoded by further DNA sequences in the sample. The genes are TRBV5-1 and TRBJ1-1; D remains unclear. V was shortened by 0 bases and J by 1 base, with 10 bases between the two germline ends. CDR3 length: 15 residues. Looked up from germline, CDR1 is SGHRS and CDR2 is YFSETQ. The chain's CDR3 is CASSLARGRNTEAFF. The CDR3 DNA follows: TGCGCCAGCAGCTTGGCGCGGGGAAGGAACACTGAAGCTTTCTTT.

This clone was detected a few times. V and J are TRBV30 and TRBJ1-4, with 8 nucleotides matching TRBD1. V was clipped by 5 bases and J by 13 bases; unmatched bases: 12. This CDR3 region has 13 residues. Germline V gene sequence: CDR1 GTSNPN, CDR2 SVGIG (reference sequence). The chain's CDR3 is CAWSGQGLGGLFF. The CDR3 DNA is TGTGCCTGGTCCGGACAGGGATTGGGCGGACTGTTTTTT.

This chain links TRBV11-3 with TRBJ2-2; no clear D. Germline-derived CDR1 and CDR2 are SGHNT and YENEEA. The V end lost 1 base, the J end lost 6 bases, and 12 bases lay between the germline ends. The CDR3 is 15 residues long. This CDR3 reads CASSLVKGFPGELFF. CDR3 DNA: TGTGCCAGCAGCTTAGTCAAGGGATTTCCCGGGGAGCTGTTTTTT. Complete variable domain (other parts from reference TRBV11-3 and TRBJ2-2): EAGVVQSPRYKIIEKKQPVAFWCNPISGHNTLYWYLQNLGQGPELLIRYENEEAVDDSQLPKDRFSAERLKGVDSTLKIQPAELGDSAVYLCASSLVKGFPGELFFGEGSRLTVL.

The chain employs TRBV2 and TRBJ2-7; 10 nucleotides agree with TRBD1. With 4 bases clipped from V and 4 bases from J, the junction kept 7 bases outside the gene matches. Germline V gene sequence: CDR1 SNHLY, CDR2 FYNNEI. The CDR3 is made up of 15 amino acids. CDR3 nucleotides: TGTGCCAGCAGTGCACGACAGGGGGCAACTTACGAGCAGTACTTC. Amino acid sequence: CASSARQGATYEQYF.

The sample holds a few counts of this clone. The chain combines TRBV4-1 with TRBJ2-7; no clear D. V dropped 0 bases and J dropped 3 bases, with 15 bases sitting between them. CDR3 length: 16 residues. CDR1 is MGHRA and CDR2 is YSYEKL in the germline V gene. The CDR3 DNA sequence: TGCGCCAGCAGCCAAGATGGGCTGGGCGGCCGCTACGAGCAGTACTTC. This codes for CASSQDGLGGRYEQYF.

A few counts support this clone. The chain is built from TRBV5-1 and TRBJ2-7; TRBD2 matches at 11 bases. The length of the CDR3 is 14 residues. The V and J ends lost 5 bases and 2 bases, in that order; junction bases with no gene match: 3. Germline V gives CDR1 SGHRS, CDR2 YFSETQ. CDR3 nucleotides: TGCGCCAGCAGTACTAGCGGGAGTACCTACGAGCAGTACTTC. It specifies CASSTSGSTYEQYF.

This clone has more than one count but fewer than ten. This sequence joins TRBV5-8 and TRBJ1-2; 8 bases align to TRBD1. This CDR3 contains 14 residues. Unmatched junction bases numbered 4, after V lost 3 bases and J lost 3 bases. CDR1 is SGHTS and CDR2 is YDEGEE in the germline V gene. CDR3 nucleotide sequence: TGTGCCAGCAGCTCGATGACAGGGGACTATGGCTACACCTTC. Its translation is CASSSMTGDYGYTF.